The 30 T cell receptor beta chains below all came from one sample that was sequenced in a study of radiotherapy plus CTLA-4 blockade in lung cancer. TCRdb keeps only in-frame clones here, not all; method: immunoSEQ multiplex PCR. The sample has tens of thousands of clones, around 72% seen once. The sequencing used peripheral blood, collected from a patient treated with radiotherapy plus ipilimumab. The receptors shown here come from a human donor with non-small cell lung cancer who had stable disease on radiotherapy plus ipilimumab.

The chain has TRBV27 and TRBJ1-1, with D perhaps matching TRBD1 (5 bases). Trimming took off 2 bases at V and 5 bases at J, with 21 bases between the two ends. Germline V gene sequence: CDR1 MNHEY, CDR2 SMNVEV (reference sequence). The CDR3 length is 17 residues. In DNA, the CDR3 is TGTGCCAGCAGTTTAAGGGACCCTAGGCGGTCTGAAACTGAAGCTTTCTTT. This gives the protein CASSLRDPRRSETEAFF.

The chain has TRBV7-9 and TRBJ1-2; no clear D gene. The CDR3 runs to 14 residues. Germline V gene data show CDR1 as SEHNR and CDR2 as FQNEAQ (reference sequence). Between the trimmed V and J ends, which lost 0 bases and 8 bases, there was a span of 13 bases. The CDR3 reads CASSLAQVLGGYTF. In nucleotides, the CDR3 is TGTGCCAGCAGCTTAGCCCAGGTTTTAGGGGGCTACACCTTC.

This rearrangement joins TRBV5-1 to TRBJ2-7, with no clear D. CDR3 size: 14 residues. In germline, CDR1 is SGHRS, CDR2 YFSETQ. V lost 2 bases and J 1 base, leaving 10 bases between the germline ends. In DNA, the CDR3 is TGCGCCAGCAGCTTTGGCGACGTTTCCTACGAGCAGTACTTC. This encodes CASSFGDVSYEQYF. Filled out from reference TRBV5-1 and TRBJ2-7, the complete variable domain reads KAGVTQTPRYLIKTRGQQVTLSCSPISGHRSVSWYQQTPGQGLQFLFEYFSETQRNKGNFPGRFSGRQFSNSRSEMNVSTLELGDSALYLCASSFGDVSYEQYFGPGTRLTVT.

CDR3 amino acids: CASKGLIATDTQYF. The CDR3 region has the DNA TGCGCCAGCAAAGGACTAATAGCCACAGATACGCAGTATTTT. The chain has TRBV5-1 and TRBJ2-3; weak D call: TRBD2 (6 bases). The V gene's germline CDR1 is SGHRS and CDR2 YFSETQ. Trimming took 6 bases from V and 2 from J, leaving 13 bases between them. The CDR3 contains 14 residues. Variable domain in full (rest from reference TRBV5-1 and TRBJ2-3): KAGVTQTPRYLIKTRGQQVTLSCSPISGHRSVSWYQQTPGQGLQFLFEYFSETQRNKGNFPGRFSGRQFSNSRSEMNVSTLELGDSALYLCASKGLIATDTQYFGPGTRLTVL.

The sample holds a few counts of this clone. The chain couples TRBV6-4 to TRBJ2-3, with D possibly matching TRBD1 (6 bases). Trimming shortened V by 2 bases and J by 4 bases, and 13 bases separated the two germline ends. This CDR3 spans 15 amino acids. The germline V gene encodes CDR1 MRHNA and CDR2 SNTAGT. CDR3 in DNA: TGTGCCAGCAGTGACCTGGGGGCCCGAGCAGATACGCAGTATTTT. Protein sequence: CASSDLGARADTQYF.

The V and J genes are TRBV27 and TRBJ2-7; 7 nucleotides align to TRBD2. Germline CDR1 MNHEY, CDR2 SMNVEV (reference sequence). CDR3 length: 14 amino acids. V shed 7 bases, J shed 4 bases, and the junction held 10 bases outside the gene matches. The CDR3 coding sequence is TGTGCCAGCACCTCAGCGGGATCGGGATACGAGCAGTACTTC. It encodes CASTSAGSGYEQYF.

The genes are TRBV6-6 and TRBJ2-1; D call uncertain. The germline V gene has CDR1 MNHNY and CDR2 SVGAGI (reference sequence). The CDR3 contains 14 residues. Trimming took off 4 bases at V and 5 bases at J, with 12 bases between the two ends. The CDR3 spells CASSLGDAHNEQFF. The DNA for the CDR3 is TGTGCCAGCAGTTTAGGCGACGCACACAATGAGCAGTTCTTC.

A few counts support this clone. The V gene is TRBV28, the J gene TRBJ2-2; TRBD1 might be the D (5 bases). Germline assignment: CDR1 MDHEN and CDR2 SYDVKM. This CDR3 is 17 amino acids long. The V and J ends lost 4 bases and 5 bases respectively, with 20 bases between them. The CDR3 sequence: CASSSLFARESTGELFF. CDR3 sequence (DNA): TGTGCCAGCAGTTCCCTTTTCGCCAGGGAATCGACCGGGGAGCTGTTTTTT.

The chain uses TRBV9 and TRBJ2-1; D might be TRBD2 (7 bases). Trimming shortened V by 3 bases and J by 9 bases, and 16 bases separated the two germline ends. Germline values: CDR1 SGDLS, CDR2 YYNGEE. This CDR3 comprises 14 residues. The CDR3 protein is CASSALPGGFEQFF. CDR3 DNA: TGTGCCAGCAGCGCTCTCCCGGGGGGCTTTGAGCAGTTCTTC.

The gene calls are TRBV19 and TRBJ2-5, with a possible D match to TRBD1 (7 bases). This CDR3 is 14 amino acids long. The germline CDR1 and CDR2 sequences are LNHDA and SQIVND (reference sequence). The ends were cut back, 3 bases at V and 5 bases at J, with 13 bases in the middle. The DNA for the CDR3 is TGTGCCAGTAGTATGCAGGGGGGTTGGGAGACCCAGTACTTC. It encodes CASSMQGGWETQYF.

This sequence joins TRBV19 and TRBJ2-5, with 8 bases fitting TRBD1. Germline values: CDR1 LNHDA, CDR2 SQIVND (reference sequence). The length of the CDR3 is 13 residues. V was pared by 6 bases and J by 6 bases, with 6 bases of the junction left unmatched. The DNA for the CDR3 is TGTGCCAGTAGCCAAGGACAGGGAAAGACCCAGTACTTC. As protein: CASSQGQGKTQYF.

The chain carries TRBV7-8 and TRBJ2-6; D is unclear. V was pared by 1 base and J by 0 bases, with 7 bases between. The CDR3 has 16 amino acids. Germline-derived CDR1 and CDR2 are SGHVS and FQNEAQ. The CDR3 nucleotides are TGTGCCAGCAGCTTAGTGGCGATCTCTGGGGCCAACGTCCTGACTTTC. Its protein is CASSLVAISGANVLTF. Supplemented by reference TRBV7-8 and TRBJ2-6, the full variable domain reads GAGVSQSPRYKVAKRGQDVALRCDPISGHVSLFWYQQALGQGPEFLTYFQNEAQLDKSGLPSDRFFAERPEGSVSTLKIQRTQQEDSAVYLCASSLVAISGANVLTFGAGSRLTVL.

The chain recombines TRBV19 with TRBJ2-3; D gene uncertain. The germline V gene has CDR1 LNHDA and CDR2 SQIVND (reference sequence). CDR3 size: 13 residues. Trimming removed 6 bases from V and 2 bases from J, with 9 bases in between. CDR3 protein: CASRTPLTDTQYF. DNA of the CDR3: TGTGCCAGTAGAACCCCGCTCACAGATACGCAGTATTTT.

This sequence joins TRBV7-2 and TRBJ2-7, with 9 nucleotides matching TRBD2. J gave up 2 bases and V 1 base, and 9 bases lay outside the gene matches. The CDR3 contains 17 residues. From germline, CDR1 is SGHTA and CDR2 FQGNSA. CDR3 DNA sequence: TGTGCCAGCAGCTTAGGGCCTCTACTAGCGGGTGCCTACGAGCAGTACTTC. Its protein product is CASSLGPLLAGAYEQYF.

This clone has just one count. This chain connects TRBV2 to TRBJ2-1; 9 nucleotides line up with TRBD1. The CDR3 contains 15 residues. Germline V lookup: CDR1 SNHLY, CDR2 FYNNEI. V lost 7 bases and J lost 2; bases outside the gene matches: 6. The CDR3 region is CASTEDRGAYNEQFF. The DNA for the CDR3 is TGTGCCAGCACGGAGGACAGGGGCGCCTACAATGAGCAGTTCTTC.

The chain recombines TRBV18 with TRBJ1-1, with D uncertain. Trimming cost V 3 bases and J 0 bases, with 11 bases left between them. Germline-derived CDR1 and CDR2 are KGHSH and LQKENI. The CDR3 is 15 amino acids. The CDR3 protein is CASSPNNALNTEAFF. The DNA of the CDR3 is TGTGCCAGCTCACCCAACAACGCCCTGAACACTGAAGCTTTCTTT.

This clone is medium-sized by share. The chain recombines TRBV10-1 with TRBJ2-7; 15 bases align to TRBD2. CDR1 WNHNN and CDR2 SYGVQD come from the germline V gene (reference sequence). CDR3 length: 15 amino acids. The CDR3 here is CWSKSGTSGRREQYF. For the CDR3, the DNA is TGCTGGTCGAAATCCGGGACTAGCGGGAGGAGGGAGCAGTACTTC.

V gene TRBV7-2 combines with J gene TRBJ2-1; the match to TRBD2 covers 10 bases. The CDR3 length is 17 residues. J lost 8 bases, V lost 5 bases, and 15 bases had no gene match. Germline-derived CDR1 and CDR2 are SGHTA and FQGNSA. CDR3: CASSIKIGTSERDEQFF. The DNA of the CDR3 is TGTGCCAGCAGCATAAAGATTGGGACTAGCGAAAGGGATGAGCAGTTCTTC.

The J gene is TRBJ1-5, the V gene TRBV18, with TRBD1 matching 9 bases. This CDR3 comprises 15 residues. V was clipped by 2 bases and J by 7 bases; unmatched bases: 6. In germline, CDR1 is KGHSH, CDR2 LQKENI. This CDR3 reads CASSPMGTGLQPQHF. The CDR3 bases are TGTGCCAGCTCACCAATGGGGACAGGGCTACAGCCCCAGCATTTT.

V gene TRBV28 combines with J gene TRBJ1-4; D is ambiguous. Trimming took 7 bases from V and 8 from J, leaving 17 bases between them. There are 14 residues in the CDR3. The germline CDR1 and CDR2 sequences are MDHEN and SYDVKM. The CDR3 region is CASNFLASGEKLFF. DNA of the CDR3: TGTGCCAGCAACTTTCTTGCTTCGGGCGAAAAACTGTTTTTT.

On this clone: Other DNA sequences in the same sample also yield this CDR3. The V call is TRBV27, the J call TRBJ2-7; TRBD2 agrees at 12 bases. This CDR3 is built from 20 residues. V shed 5 bases, J shed 2 bases, and the junction held 19 bases outside the gene matches. CDR1 is MNHEY and CDR2 is SMNVEV in the germline V gene (reference sequence). The CDR3 spells CASSPPSSGRAIFAPYEQYF. The CDR3 region has the DNA TGTGCCAGCAGTCCCCCCTCTAGCGGGAGGGCCATATTTGCCCCCTACGAGCAGTACTTC.

The chain couples TRBV7-9 to TRBJ1-3; D not resolved. From germline, CDR1 is SEHNR and CDR2 FQNEAQ (reference sequence). Trimming stripped 1 base from V and 3 bases from J, with 4 bases between. The CDR3 sequence is 13 residues long. CDR3 in DNA: TGTGCCAGCAGCTTAGGAGATGGAAACACCATATATTTT. It yields the protein CASSLGDGNTIYF.

The rearrangement links TRBV7-2 to TRBJ2-1; either TRBD1 or TRBD2 may fit D (5 bases each). Trimming took off 1 base at V and 5 bases at J, with 21 bases between the two ends. The CDR3 has 18 amino acids. Germline-derived CDR1 and CDR2 are SGHTA and FQGNSA. Here the CDR3 DNA reads TGTGCCAGCAGCTTAGAACAGGCGGCTGATGGGAGAGACAATGAGCAGTTCTTC. This gives the protein CASSLEQAADGRDNEQFF.

The chain combines TRBV7-2 with TRBJ2-5; maybe TRBD1 (5 bases). This CDR3 contains 13 residues. Germline V gives CDR1 SGHTA, CDR2 FQGNSA. V dropped 6 bases and J dropped 2 bases, with 10 bases sitting between them. CDR3 DNA sequence: TGTGCCAGCAGAGCTAGGACACAAGAGACCCAGTACTTC. Amino acid sequence: CASRARTQETQYF.

The chain is built from TRBV10-3 and TRBJ1-2, with D possibly matching TRBD1 (6 bases). Trimming removed 8 bases at V and 8 bases at J, with 15 bases between. Germline CDR1 and CDR2: ENHRY and SYGVKD. The CDR3 sequence is 12 residues long. The CDR3 loop is CAIGAGAGGYTF. DNA for the CDR3: TGTGCCATCGGGGCGGGGGCAGGAGGCTACACCTTC.

This clone occurred a few times. The chain combines TRBV6-5 with TRBJ2-1; 7 bases line up with TRBD2. This CDR3 contains 12 residues. Per the germline V gene, CDR1 is MNHEY and CDR2 is SVGAGI. V gave up 0 bases and J gave up 12 bases; unmatched junction bases: 2. CDR3 nucleotides: TGTGCCAGCAGTTACTCTGGGGGGGGGCAGTTCTTC. Translated, it gives CASSYSGGGQFF.

The rearrangement links TRBV19 to TRBJ2-7; 10 nucleotides agree with TRBD2. Germline V gene data show CDR1 as LNHDA and CDR2 as SQIVND (reference sequence). The CDR3 sequence is 15 residues long. The junction had 9 bases not matched to a gene; V was cut back by 7 bases and J by 3 bases. The CDR3 here is CASTQTTSGYYEQYF. The CDR3 DNA reads as TGTGCCAGTACTCAAACGACTAGCGGGTACTACGAGCAGTACTTC.

The J gene is TRBJ2-3, the V gene TRBV6-9; either TRBD1 or TRBD2 may supply D (6 bases each). CDR1 is MNHGY and CDR2 is SVAAGI in the germline V gene. This CDR3 has 16 amino acids. The V gene lost 2 bases and the J gene lost 4 bases, with 16 bases spanning the gap. The CDR3 loop reads CASSYGGGKRADTQYF. CDR3 bases: TGTGCCAGCAGTTATGGGGGCGGGAAACGGGCAGATACGCAGTATTTT.

The V call is TRBV5-6, the J call TRBJ2-3, with 7 bases fitting TRBD2. J lost 5 bases, V lost 4 bases, and 7 bases had no gene match. Germline-derived CDR1 and CDR2 are SGHDT and YYEEEE. The CDR3 has 14 residues. CDR3 DNA sequence: TGTGCCAGCAGCCTAACTAGCGCGAAAGATACGCAGTATTTT. Translating it yields CASSLTSAKDTQYF.

This rearrangement joins TRBV11-2 to TRBJ1-5, with D hard to call. Germline loops: CDR1 SGHAT, CDR2 FQNNGV. The CDR3 sequence is 14 residues long. V lost 3 bases, J lost 5 bases, and 11 bases lay in between. CDR3 sequence: CASSFKPTDQPQHF. The DNA for the CDR3 is TGTGCCAGCAGCTTTAAACCGACGGATCAGCCCCAGCATTTT.